These 15 T cell receptor beta chains were sequenced from one sample in a study of glioma-infiltrating T cells after dendritic cell vaccination. The time point here: after dendritic cell vaccination, including at tumor progression/relapse. The assay was immunoSEQ multiplex PCR, and TCRdb's table has in-frame clones only and misses some. The sample has more than 45,000 clones; about 86% are singletons. The source material was blood, sampled after dendritic cell vaccination. The receptors derive from a human donor with glioblastoma.

This clone appeared once. The genes are TRBV9 and TRBJ2-7; 9 bases are shared with TRBD1. CDR1 and CDR2 (germline): SGDLS, YYNGEE. V trimming: 3 bases; J trimming: 6 bases; junction bases outside the gene matches: 10. This CDR3 is 15 amino acids long. CDR3 in amino acids: CASSGTGTGRSEQYF. The CDR3 DNA reads as TGTGCCAGCAGCGGCACCGGGACAGGGCGGTCCGAGCAGTACTTC.

The gene calls are TRBV13 and TRBJ1-2, with D possibly TRBD1 on 5 matching bases. Germline V lookup: CDR1 PRHDT, CDR2 FYEKMQ (reference sequence). Trimming took off 5 bases at V and 2 bases at J, with 15 bases between the two ends. This CDR3 is built from 15 residues. CDR3 residues: CASSPGRGLNYGYTF. The CDR3 coding sequence is TGTGCCAGCAGCCCCGGGAGGGGACTAAACTATGGCTACACCTTC.

The chain joins TRBV5-4 to TRBJ2-7, with 11 bases lining up with TRBD2. Trimming removed 4 bases from V and 4 bases from J; junction bases left unmatched: 7. The germline V gene has CDR1 SGHNT and CDR2 YYREEE (reference sequence). The CDR3 is 15 residues long. The chain's CDR3 is CASSHQGLAAYEQYF. The DNA for the CDR3 is TGTGCCAGCAGCCACCAGGGACTAGCGGCGTACGAGCAGTACTTC.

Remarks on this clone: Other DNA sequences in the same sample also yield this CDR3. V and J are TRBV27 and TRBJ1-4, with 11 bases matching TRBD1. CDR3 length: 15 amino acids. Germline loops: CDR1 MNHEY, CDR2 SMNVEV (reference sequence). With 6 bases clipped from V and 7 bases from J, the junction kept 7 bases outside the gene matches. The CDR3 DNA follows: TGTGCCAGCAGGGGGGACAGGGGGGAGTTTGAAAAACTGTTTTTT. Residues: CASRGDRGEFEKLFF.

This clone was observed a single time. This CDR3 is CASSEEDRGWNEQFF. CDR3 in DNA: TGTGCCAGCAGTGAAGAGGACCGGGGGTGGAATGAGCAGTTCTTC. The chain recombines TRBV6-1 with TRBJ2-1; TRBD2 is a possible D gene (6 bases). The CDR3 has 15 amino acids. Trimming removed 1 base from V and 7 bases from J, with 14 bases in between. Germline values: CDR1 MNHNS, CDR2 SASEGT.

The chain links TRBV7-9 to TRBJ2-2; D unclear. V lost 6 bases and J 0 bases, leaving 14 bases between the germline ends. The CDR3 length is 16 residues. Germline V gene lookup returns CDR1 SEHNR and CDR2 FQNEAQ (reference sequence). CDR3 nucleotide sequence: TGTGCCAGCAGTTCTACTGTGACACCGAACACCGGGGAGCTGTTTTTT. It specifies CASSSTVTPNTGELFF.

The chain recombines TRBV4-2 with TRBJ2-7; 8 nucleotides agree with TRBD2. After removal of 7 bases from V and 0 bases from J, the junction contained 23 bases not matched to a gene. This CDR3 comprises 20 residues. Germline V CDR1 and CDR2: LGHNA, YNFKEQ. In DNA form, the CDR3 reads TGTGCCAGCACCCCCTCGGGAGGGGGGGGTTCTAGCGAAAGCTCCTACGAGCAGTACTTC. It specifies CASTPSGGGGSSESSYEQYF.

The rearrangement links TRBV7-8 to TRBJ1-4; D ambiguous. The CDR3 spans 14 residues. Germline V lookup: CDR1 SGHVS, CDR2 FQNEAQ. Between the trimmed V and J ends, which lost 5 bases and 3 bases, there was a span of 10 bases. The CDR3 DNA reads as TGTGCCAGCAGCCGGGAAGAAGCTAATGAAAAACTGTTTTTT. It codes for CASSREEANEKLFF. The entire variable domain, with the rest obtained from reference TRBV7-8 and TRBJ1-4, is as follows: GAGVSQSPRYKVAKRGQDVALRCDPISGHVSLFWYQQALGQGPEFLTYFQNEAQLDKSGLPSDRFFAERPEGSVSTLKIQRTQQEDSAVYLCASSREEANEKLFFGSGTQLSVL.

This CDR3 is CARWDRIGYEQYF. The CDR3 coding sequence is TGTGCCAGATGGGACAGAATAGGCTACGAGCAGTACTTC. The genes are TRBV14 and TRBJ2-7, with 7 bases matching TRBD1. Trimming at V came to 9 bases and at J to 3 bases, leaving 8 bases not matched to a gene. The CDR3 spans 13 residues. Germline V gene data show CDR1 as SGHDN and CDR2 as FVKESK.

In its sample, this clone was seen a few times. The CDR3 DNA sequence: TGTGCCAGCAGTGAAGTCAGGAACACTGAAGCTTTCTTT. Protein sequence: CASSEVRNTEAFF. The chain uses TRBV6-1 and TRBJ1-1; D unresolved. This CDR3 spans 13 amino acids. The germline V gene encodes CDR1 MNHNS and CDR2 SASEGT. Deletions cut 1 base from V and 1 base from J, with 4 bases between.

J is TRBJ2-5 and V is TRBV27; 11 nucleotides line up with TRBD2. CDR3 length: 13 amino acids. Germline V gives CDR1 MNHEY, CDR2 SMNVEV (reference sequence). V gave up 8 bases and J gave up 3 bases; unmatched junction bases: 2. CDR3 coding DNA: TGTGCCAGCTCGGGACTAGCGGAAGAGACCCAGTACTTC. It encodes CASSGLAEETQYF.

Comment on this clone: The junction departs from the called germline gene at one end, perhaps through a read error. This chain uses TRBV7-7 with TRBJ2-5; TRBD2 matches 9 bases. The CDR3 loop spans 15 amino acids. The germline gives CDR1 SSHAT, CDR2 FNYEAQ (reference sequence). The CDR3 nucleotides are TGTGCTAGCAGCTTAGGCGGGGGGGCCCCAGAGACCCAGTACTTC. Protein product: CASSLGGGAPETQYF.

This clone was seen only a few times. The rearrangement links TRBV12-2 to TRBJ1-1; the D call of TRBD1 is as the table states it, not checked on the DNA. TRBV12-2 is an annotated pseudogene. The CDR3 length is 12 residues. The CDR3 DNA sequence: TGTGCAAGTCGCTTTCTTAGGGGGAAAGCTTTCTTT. It codes for CASRFLRGKAFF.

The J gene is TRBJ1-1, the V gene TRBV14; D uncertain. The CDR3 contains 12 residues. Germline V CDR1 and CDR2: SGHDN, FVKESK. V lost 0 bases and J lost 11, with 10 bases in between. CDR3 nucleotide sequence: TGTGCCAGCAGCCAAGACAGACAAAGGGCTTTCTTT. This sequence encodes CASSQDRQRAFF.

The rearrangement links TRBV4-1 to TRBJ2-7; D not resolved. The CDR3 runs to 13 residues. Germline V gene lookup returns CDR1 MGHRA and CDR2 YSYEKL. Trimming removed 1 base at V and 3 bases at J, with 7 bases between. The chain's CDR3 is CASSQVLHYEQYF. The CDR3, as DNA: TGCGCCAGCAGCCAAGTTTTACACTACGAGCAGTACTTC.